A selection of T cell receptor beta chains follows, all from one sample in a study of T cell responses to AZD1222 COVID-19 vaccine. The assay was immunoSEQ multiplex PCR, and TCRdb's table has in-frame clones only and misses some. The profile covers 90,000 to 100,000 clones, with around 85% appearing a single time and 4.5% taken by the ten largest. Sequenced material: peripheral blood, taken 28 days after the second AZD1222 dose. These receptors originate from an adult who received the AZD1222 COVID-19 vaccine. The CDR3 runs from the conserved cysteine through the conserved F or W. A D gene is named only where the DNA matches it firmly. A row's size may be missing; if present it is once, few, many or a size class.

size	D	V	J	DNA	CDR3
.	.	TRBV6-5	TRBJ2-7	TGTGCCAGCAGTTCGACTGGACTCTCCTACGAGCAGTACTTC	CASSSTGLSYEQYF
.	.	TRBV19	TRBJ2-1	TGTGCCAGTAGGCCTAGGGGGGGCTCCTACAATGAGCAGTTCTTC	CASRPRGGSYNEQFF
.	.	TRBV7-2	TRBJ2-7	TGTGCCAGCAGCTTATTTGCTAGCCGAAGCTACGAGCAGTACTTC	CASSLFASRSYEQYF
.	.	TRBV27	TRBJ2-7	TGTGCCAGCAGTTTCATGGGCCACGAGCAGTACTTC	CASSFMGHEQYF
.	.	TRBV12-3/TRBV12-4	TRBJ2-7	TGTGCCAGCAGTTTAGCCGGTTCCTACGAGCAGTACTTC	CASSLAGSYEQYF
.	TRBD1	TRBV19	TRBJ1-4	TGTGCCAGTGCCCGGGACAGGGGATTGGATGAAAAACTGTTTTTT	CASARDRGLDEKLFF
.	TRBD2	TRBV9	TRBJ2-3	TGTGCCAGCAGCGTAGGTGGACTAGCAACAGATACGCAGTATTTT	CASSVGGLATDTQYF
once	.	TRBV28	TRBJ2-7	TGTGCCAGCACCCCTAGAACAACCTACGAGCAGTACTTC	CASTPRTTYEQYF
few	TRBD2	TRBV6-5	TRBJ2-1	TGTGCCAGCAGTTACTCTACTAGCGGGCACGGTGAGCAGTTCTTC	CASSYSTSGHGEQFF
.	.	TRBV2	TRBJ2-5	TGTGCCAGCAGTGAAGAGCAGGGTGATGAAGAGACCCAGTACTTC	CASSEEQGDEETQYF
few	.	TRBV20-1	TRBJ1-6	TGCAGTGCTAGTGGGGCGCTCCCTGATTCACCCCTCCACTTT	CSASGALPDSPLHF
.	TRBD2	TRBV2	TRBJ2-1	TGTGCCAGCAGCTGGACAGGAAAGACTACTAGCGGGATCTACAATGAGCAGTTCTTC	CASSWTGKTTSGIYNEQFF
.	TRBD2	TRBV7-3	TRBJ2-1	TGTGCCAGCAGCTACCGTAGCGGGAGCAATGAGCAGTTCTTC	CASSYRSGSNEQFF
.	.	TRBV18	TRBJ1-1	TGTGCCAGCCCGCCCCCCGGCGGGAACACTGAAGCTTTCTTT	CASPPPGGNTEAFF
.	.	TRBV7-8	TRBJ1-4	TGTGCCAGCAGCTTAGATTGGGGGGGGCGAAGTAATGAAAAACTGTTTTTT	CASSLDWGGRSNEKLFF
.	TRBD1	TRBV5-5	TRBJ1-2	TGTGCCAGCAGCTTGGGGGGCGGGACAGGGAAGCTCTATGGCTACACCTTC	CASSLGGGTGKLYGYTF
once	.	TRBV12-3/TRBV12-4	TRBJ1-1	TGTGCCAGCATCGGCACTGAAGCTTTCTTT	CASIGTEAFF
.	.	TRBV6-5	TRBJ1-6	TGTGCCAGCAGTTACTCGATTATTGATTCACCCCTCCACTTT	CASSYSIIDSPLHF
.	.	TRBV6-5	TRBJ1-5	TGTGCCAGTCGGGCCCCCGTCGCAAATCAGCCCCAGCATTTT	CASRAPVANQPQHF
.	.	TRBV6-4	TRBJ2-3	TGTGCCAGCAGTGACTCGCCCTTCGCGGTGAGCACAGATACGCAGTATTTT	CASSDSPFAVSTDTQYF
.	TRBD1	TRBV5-1	TRBJ1-2	TGCGCCAGCAGCCCCGACAGGGAGGACTATGGCTACACCTTC	CASSPDREDYGYTF
.	.	TRBV3-1/TRBV3-2	TRBJ2-1	TGTGCCAGCAGCCGATTGGGAGAATTGTTTGAGCAGTTCTTC	CASSRLGELFEQFF
.	TRBD1	TRBV3-1/TRBV3-2	TRBJ1-5	TGTGCCAGCAGCACAAGCACGTCAGGGGGGATGACCCAGCATTTT	CASSTSTSGGMTQHF
.	.	TRBV18	TRBJ2-7	TGTGCCAGCTCAAAAACGCTGGGTGAAGGATCTGAGTACTTC	CASSKTLGEGSEYF
.	.	TRBV19	TRBJ2-5	TGTGCCAGTAGCTTTTCCAGGGGAGAGACCCAGTACTTC	CASSFSRGETQYF
.	.	TRBV10-1	TRBJ1-4	TGCGCCAGCAGTTCTAGTGGGGCGAATGAAAAACTGTTTTTT	CASSSSGANEKLFF
.	.	TRBV10-2	TRBJ2-3	TGCGCCAGCCTCGAGGCTAGCGGCACAGATACGCAGTATTTT	CASLEASGTDTQYF
once	.	TRBV2	TRBJ1-2	TGTGCCAGCAGTGAAGGCAGGGAGGGGACTCAGTGCTTC	CASSEGREGTQCF
.	.	TRBV4-1	TRBJ1-5	TGCGCCAGCAGCGGACAGATACTTGGGAATCAGCCCCAGCATTTT	CASSGQILGNQPQHF
.	.	TRBV19	TRBJ1-5	TGTGCCAGTAGCTGGGACACTAGCAATCAGCCCCAGCATTTT	CASSWDTSNQPQHF
.	TRBD1	TRBV2	TRBJ2-7	TGTGCCAGCACCCCTAGGATTGGGACAGGGGACTACGAGCAGTACTTC	CASTPRIGTGDYEQYF
.	.	TRBV3-1/TRBV3-2	TRBJ2-7	TGTGCCAGCAGCCGCACTGGGGAGCAGTACTTC	CASSRTGEQYF
.	.	TRBV28	TRBJ1-6	TGTGCCAGCAGAGACGCAGGGCGAACCCTCCACTTT	CASRDAGRTLHF
.	.	TRBV19	TRBJ1-3	TGTGCCAGTAGGCGCAAGAGCTCTGGAAACACCATATATTTT	CASRRKSSGNTIYF
.	.	TRBV7-8	TRBJ1-3	TGTGCCAGCAGCTTGCAGGGAAACACCATATATTTT	CASSLQGNTIYF
.	.	TRBV7-8	TRBJ2-5	TGTGCCAGCACCTGGAGGTCAGCCCAAGAGACCCAGTACTTC	CASTWRSAQETQYF
.	.	TRBV18	TRBJ2-2	TGTGCCAGCTCACCAACCGGGGAGCTGTTTTTT	CASSPTGELFF
few	.	TRBV4-1	TRBJ2-7	TGCGCCAGCAGCCAAGACCGTGGCAGTTCCTACGAGCAGTACTTC	CASSQDRGSSYEQYF
.	.	TRBV5-1	TRBJ2-7	TGCGCCAGCAGCCCGGGAAACCGTCCCGCCGAGCAGTACTTC	CASSPGNRPAEQYF
.	TRBD2	TRBV11-2	TRBJ2-3	TGTGCCAGCAGCCAAGGACTAGCCCACTCAGAGTATTTT	CASSQGLAHSEYF
.	TRBD2	TRBV6-5	TRBJ2-5	TGTGCCAGCAGAGTCGGGACTAGCGGGGAGACCCAGTACTTC	CASRVGTSGETQYF
.	TRBD1	TRBV9	TRBJ1-1	TGTGCCAGCAGCGTCGAACAGGGGCCGGGCACTGAAGCTTTCTTT	CASSVEQGPGTEAFF
.	.	TRBV9	TRBJ1-2	TGTGCCAGCAGCCCGGACAGAAACTATGGCTACACCTTC	CASSPDRNYGYTF
.	TRBD2	TRBV13	TRBJ2-1	TGTGCCAGCAGCTATGGACTAGCGGGAGTAAACCACAATGAGCAGTTCTTC	CASSYGLAGVNHNEQFF
.	.	TRBV5-5	TRBJ2-7	TGTGCCAGCAGCTTGGCAGGGCCCCCCTACGAGCAGTACTTC	CASSLAGPPYEQYF
few	.	TRBV9	TRBJ1-1	TGTGCCAGCAGCGTACGGGTGGGCACTGAAGCTTTCTTT	CASSVRVGTEAFF
.	.	TRBV27	TRBJ2-3	TGTGCCAGCAGTTTTTTCGGCACAGATACGCAGTATTTT	CASSFFGTDTQYF
.	TRBD2	TRBV7-9	TRBJ2-3	TGTGCCAGCAGCTCGTGGACTAGCGGTCACACAGATACGCAGTATTTT	CASSSWTSGHTDTQYF
.	.	TRBV3-1/TRBV3-2	TRBJ2-4	TGTGCCAGCAGCCAAGGTCGGATAGCCAAAAACATTCAGTACTTC	CASSQGRIAKNIQYF
once	.	TRBV5-1	TRBJ2-7	TGCGCCAGCCGATCCCACTACGTTGCGGGAATAGATTTCACTCTCGAGCAGTACTTC	CASRSHYVAGIDFTLEQYF
.	TRBD1	TRBV13	TRBJ2-5	TGTGCCAGCAGCTTAGGCCTCCCGGGACAGGGAAGGGGGGAGACCCAGTACTTC	CASSLGLPGQGRGETQYF